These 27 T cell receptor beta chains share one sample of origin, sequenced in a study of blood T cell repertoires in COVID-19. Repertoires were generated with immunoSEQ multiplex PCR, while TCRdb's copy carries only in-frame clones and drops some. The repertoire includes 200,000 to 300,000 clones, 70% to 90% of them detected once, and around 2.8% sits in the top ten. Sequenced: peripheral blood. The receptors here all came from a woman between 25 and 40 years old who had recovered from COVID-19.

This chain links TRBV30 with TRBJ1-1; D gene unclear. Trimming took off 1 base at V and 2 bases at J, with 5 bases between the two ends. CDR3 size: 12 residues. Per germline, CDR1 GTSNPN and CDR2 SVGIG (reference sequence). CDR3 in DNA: TGTGCCTGGAGTGATCCAAACACTGAAGCTTTCTTT. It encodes CAWSDPNTEAFF. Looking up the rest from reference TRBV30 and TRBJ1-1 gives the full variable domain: SQTIHQWPATLVQPVGSPLSLECTVEGTSNPNLYWYRQAAGRGLQLLFYSVGIGQISSEVPQNLSASRPQDRQFILSSKKLLLSDSGFYLCAWSDPNTEAFFGQGTRLTVV.

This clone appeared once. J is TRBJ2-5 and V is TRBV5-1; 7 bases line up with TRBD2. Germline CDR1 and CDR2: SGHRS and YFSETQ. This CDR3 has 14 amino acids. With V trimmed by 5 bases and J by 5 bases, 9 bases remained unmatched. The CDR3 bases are TGCGCCAGCAGGTGGGACGGGAGGTGGGAGACCCAGTACTTC. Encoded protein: CASRWDGRWETQYF.

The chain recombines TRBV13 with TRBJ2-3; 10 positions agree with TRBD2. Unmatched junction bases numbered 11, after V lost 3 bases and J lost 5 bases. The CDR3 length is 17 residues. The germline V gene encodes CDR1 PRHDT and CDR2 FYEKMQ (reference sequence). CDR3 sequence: CASSFWGAGGQGDTQYF. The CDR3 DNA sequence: TGTGCCAGCAGCTTCTGGGGAGCGGGGGGGCAAGGAGATACGCAGTATTTT.

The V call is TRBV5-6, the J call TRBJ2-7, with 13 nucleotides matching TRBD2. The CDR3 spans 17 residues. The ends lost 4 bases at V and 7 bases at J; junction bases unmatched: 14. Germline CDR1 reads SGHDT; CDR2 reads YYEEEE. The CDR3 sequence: CASSRSPPGLAGWEQYF. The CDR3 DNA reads TGTGCCAGCAGCCGTTCTCCACCGGGACTAGCGGGGTGGGAGCAGTACTTC.

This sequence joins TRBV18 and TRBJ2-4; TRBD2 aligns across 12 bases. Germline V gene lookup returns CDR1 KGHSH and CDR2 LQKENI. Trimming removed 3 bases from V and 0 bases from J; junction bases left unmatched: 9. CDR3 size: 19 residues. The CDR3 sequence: CASSPRLAGASIAKNIQYF. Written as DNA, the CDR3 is TGTGCCAGCTCACCTCGACTAGCGGGGGCCTCGATAGCCAAAAACATTCAGTACTTC.

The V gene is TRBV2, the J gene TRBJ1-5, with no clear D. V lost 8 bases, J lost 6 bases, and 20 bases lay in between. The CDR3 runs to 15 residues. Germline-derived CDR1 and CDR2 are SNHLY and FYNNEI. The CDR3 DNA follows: TGTGCCAGCTGCTCAGGACCGAACGAGGGTCAGCCCCAGCATTTT. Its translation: CASCSGPNEGQPQHF.

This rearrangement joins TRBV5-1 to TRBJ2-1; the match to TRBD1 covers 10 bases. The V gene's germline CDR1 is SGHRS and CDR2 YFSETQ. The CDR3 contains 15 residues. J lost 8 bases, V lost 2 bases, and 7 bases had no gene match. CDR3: CASSFTGTGVYEQFF. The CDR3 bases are TGCGCCAGCAGCTTCACCGGGACAGGGGTTTATGAGCAGTTCTTC.

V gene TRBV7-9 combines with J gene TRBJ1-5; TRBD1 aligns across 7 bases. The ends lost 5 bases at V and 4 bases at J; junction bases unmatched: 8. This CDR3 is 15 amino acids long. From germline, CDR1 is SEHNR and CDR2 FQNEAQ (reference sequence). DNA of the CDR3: TGTGCCAGCAGCCCCGGGACAGTTTTAAATCAGCCCCAGCATTTT. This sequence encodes CASSPGTVLNQPQHF.

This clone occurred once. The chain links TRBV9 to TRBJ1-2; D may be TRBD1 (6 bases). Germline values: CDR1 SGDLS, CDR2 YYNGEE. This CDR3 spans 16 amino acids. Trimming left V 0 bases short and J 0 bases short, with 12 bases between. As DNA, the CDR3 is TGTGCCAGCAGCGTAGTGGCAGGGGCCTCTAACTATGGCTACACCTTC. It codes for CASSVVAGASNYGYTF.

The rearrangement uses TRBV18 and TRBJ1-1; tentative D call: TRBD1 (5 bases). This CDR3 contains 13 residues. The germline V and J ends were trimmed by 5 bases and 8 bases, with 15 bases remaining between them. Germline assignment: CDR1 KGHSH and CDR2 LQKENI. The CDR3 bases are TGTGCCAGCTCAACTCAGGGTGCCGTCGAAGCTTTCTTT. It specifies CASSTQGAVEAFF.

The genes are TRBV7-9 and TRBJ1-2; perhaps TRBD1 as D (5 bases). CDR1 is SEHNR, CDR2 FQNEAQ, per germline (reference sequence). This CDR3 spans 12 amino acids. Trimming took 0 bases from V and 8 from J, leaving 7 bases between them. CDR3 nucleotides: TGTGCCAGCAGCTTAGCAGGGGTGGGCTACACCTTC. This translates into CASSLAGVGYTF.

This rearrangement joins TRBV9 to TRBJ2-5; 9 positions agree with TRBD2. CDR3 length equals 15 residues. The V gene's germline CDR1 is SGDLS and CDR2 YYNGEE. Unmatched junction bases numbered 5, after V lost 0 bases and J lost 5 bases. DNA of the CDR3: TGTGCCAGCAGCGTAGTCGGCAGCGGGGGGGAGACCCAGTACTTC. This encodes CASSVVGSGGETQYF.

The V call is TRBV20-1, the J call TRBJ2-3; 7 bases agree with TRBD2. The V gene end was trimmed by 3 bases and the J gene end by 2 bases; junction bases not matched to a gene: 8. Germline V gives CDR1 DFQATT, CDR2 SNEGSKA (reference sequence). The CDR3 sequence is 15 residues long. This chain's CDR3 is CSASGAAGDTDTQYF. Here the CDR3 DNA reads TGCAGTGCTAGTGGAGCGGCGGGGGACACAGATACGCAGTATTTT.

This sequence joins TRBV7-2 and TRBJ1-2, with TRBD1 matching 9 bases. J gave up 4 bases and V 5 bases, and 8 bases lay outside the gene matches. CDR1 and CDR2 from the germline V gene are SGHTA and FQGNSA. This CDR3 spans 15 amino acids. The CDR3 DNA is TGTGCCAGCAGCCCCGCGACAGGGGGGAGCTATGGCTACACCTTC. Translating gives CASSPATGGSYGYTF. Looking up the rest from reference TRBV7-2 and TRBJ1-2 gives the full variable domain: GAGVSQSPSNKVTEKGKDVELRCDPISGHTALYWYRQSLGQGLEFLIYFQGNSAPDKSGLPSDRFSAERTGGSVSTLTIQRTQQEDSAVYLCASSPATGGSYGYTFGSGTRLTVV.

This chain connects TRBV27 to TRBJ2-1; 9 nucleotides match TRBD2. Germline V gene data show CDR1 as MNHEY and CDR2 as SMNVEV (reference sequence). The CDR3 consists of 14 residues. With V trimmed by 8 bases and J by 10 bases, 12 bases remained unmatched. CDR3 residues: CASEGRGGSEEQFF. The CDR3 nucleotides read TGTGCCAGCGAGGGGCGGGGGGGCTCGGAAGAGCAGTTCTTC.

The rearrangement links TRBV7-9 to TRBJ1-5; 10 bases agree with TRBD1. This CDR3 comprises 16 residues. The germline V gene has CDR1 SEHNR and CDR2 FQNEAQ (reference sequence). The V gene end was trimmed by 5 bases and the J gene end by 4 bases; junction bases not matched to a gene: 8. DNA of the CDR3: TGTGCCAGCAGCCTCTCGGGGGGACAGGGGAATCAGCCCCAGCATTTT. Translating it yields CASSLSGGQGNQPQHF.

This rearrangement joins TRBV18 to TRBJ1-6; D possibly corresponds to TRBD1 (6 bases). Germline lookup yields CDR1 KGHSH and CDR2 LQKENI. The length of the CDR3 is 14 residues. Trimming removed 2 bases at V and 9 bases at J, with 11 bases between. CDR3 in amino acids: CASSPSDSLSPLHF. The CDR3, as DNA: TGTGCCAGCTCACCATCGGACAGCCTTTCACCCCTCCACTTT.

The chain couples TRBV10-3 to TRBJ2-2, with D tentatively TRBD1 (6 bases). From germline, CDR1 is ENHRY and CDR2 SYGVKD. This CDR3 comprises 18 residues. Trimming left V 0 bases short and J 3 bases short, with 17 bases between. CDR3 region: CAISESKDRSSYTGELFF. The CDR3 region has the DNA TGTGCCATCAGTGAGTCTAAGGACAGATCTTCCTACACCGGGGAGCTGTTTTTT.

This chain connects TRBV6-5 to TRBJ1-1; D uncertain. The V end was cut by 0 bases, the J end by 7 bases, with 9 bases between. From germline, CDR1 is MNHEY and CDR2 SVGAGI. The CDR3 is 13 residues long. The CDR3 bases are TGTGCCAGCAGTTACTCACCGCCCAGTGAAGCTTTCTTT. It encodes CASSYSPPSEAFF.

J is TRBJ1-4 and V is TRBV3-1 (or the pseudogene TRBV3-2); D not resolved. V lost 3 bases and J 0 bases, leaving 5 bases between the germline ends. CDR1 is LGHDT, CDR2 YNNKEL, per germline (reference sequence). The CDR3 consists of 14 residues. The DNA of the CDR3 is TGTGCCAGCAGCCATCTCGCAACTAATGAAAAACTGTTTTTT. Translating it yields CASSHLATNEKLFF.

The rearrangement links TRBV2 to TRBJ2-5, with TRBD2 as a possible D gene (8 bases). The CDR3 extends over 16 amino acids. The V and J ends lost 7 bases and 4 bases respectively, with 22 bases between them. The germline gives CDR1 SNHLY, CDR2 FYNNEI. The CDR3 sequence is CASTWRGDSFRETQYF. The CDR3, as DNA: TGTGCCAGCACCTGGCGGGGGGACAGTTTTCGAGAGACCCAGTACTTC.

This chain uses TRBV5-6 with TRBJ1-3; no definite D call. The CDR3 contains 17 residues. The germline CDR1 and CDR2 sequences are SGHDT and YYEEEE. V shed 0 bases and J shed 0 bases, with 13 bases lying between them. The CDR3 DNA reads TGTGCCAGCAGCTTGGGAGGCCAGACTCTCTCTGGAAACACCATATATTTT. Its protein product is CASSLGGQTLSGNTIYF.

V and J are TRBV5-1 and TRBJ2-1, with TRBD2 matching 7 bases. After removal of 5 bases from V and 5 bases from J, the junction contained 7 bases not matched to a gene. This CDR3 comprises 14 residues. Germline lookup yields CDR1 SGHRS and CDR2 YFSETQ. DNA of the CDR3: TGCGCCAGCAGGCTCGGGGGGTTGGACAATGAGCAGTTCTTC. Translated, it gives CASRLGGLDNEQFF. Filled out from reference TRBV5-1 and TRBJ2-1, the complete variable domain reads KAGVTQTPRYLIKTRGQQVTLSCSPISGHRSVSWYQQTPGQGLQFLFEYFSETQRNKGNFPGRFSGRQFSNSRSEMNVSTLELGDSALYLCASRLGGLDNEQFFGPGTRLTVL.

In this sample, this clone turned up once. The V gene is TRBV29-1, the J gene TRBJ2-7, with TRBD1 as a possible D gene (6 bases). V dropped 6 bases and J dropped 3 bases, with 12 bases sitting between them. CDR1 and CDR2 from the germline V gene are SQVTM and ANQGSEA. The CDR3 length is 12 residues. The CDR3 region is CSVTGLNYEQYF. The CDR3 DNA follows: TGCAGCGTAACAGGGTTGAACTACGAGCAGTACTTC.

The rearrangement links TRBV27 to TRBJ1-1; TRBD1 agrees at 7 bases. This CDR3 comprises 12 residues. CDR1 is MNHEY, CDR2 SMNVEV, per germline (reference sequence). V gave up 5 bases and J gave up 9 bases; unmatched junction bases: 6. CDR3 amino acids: CASSHRDSKAFF. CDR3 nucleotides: TGTGCCAGCAGTCATAGGGACAGCAAAGCTTTCTTT.

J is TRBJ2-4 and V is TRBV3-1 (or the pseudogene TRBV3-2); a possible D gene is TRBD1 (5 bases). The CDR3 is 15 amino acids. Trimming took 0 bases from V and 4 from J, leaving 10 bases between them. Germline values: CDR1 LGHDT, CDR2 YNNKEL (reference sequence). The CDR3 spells CASSQDLPGKNIQYF. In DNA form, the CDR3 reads TGTGCCAGCAGCCAAGATTTGCCAGGGAAAAACATTCAGTACTTC.

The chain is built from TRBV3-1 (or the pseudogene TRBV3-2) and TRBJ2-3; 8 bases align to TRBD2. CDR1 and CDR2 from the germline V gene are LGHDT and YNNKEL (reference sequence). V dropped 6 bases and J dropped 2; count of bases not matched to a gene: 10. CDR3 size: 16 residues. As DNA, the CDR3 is TGTGCCAGCAGAGGTCATAGCGGGGAAGTCACAGATACGCAGTATTTT. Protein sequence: CASRGHSGEVTDTQYF.